This TCR beta chain was documented in a study of monozygotic twins with inflammatory bowel disease. Each CDR3 protein gets one entry in TCRdb, which reprocessed the 5' RACE reads and gives no DNA. This table lists 150,000 to 200,000 distinct CDR3 sequences. Germline CDR1 SGHNT, CDR2 YYREEE (reference sequence). The CDR3 length is 15 residues. This TCR derives from a human donor with ulcerative colitis or Crohn's disease, or a healthy co-twin of an affected twin (not recorded which). The sample consisted of blood. The chain recombines TRBV5-4 with TRBJ2-1. The CDR3: CASSLSPNPYNEQFF.